These 10 T cell receptor beta chains were sequenced from one sample in a study of CD8+ T cells in alopecia areata. Once RNA had been extracted, it was reverse transcribed into cDNA to act as the sequencing template. Profiled with immunoSEQ multiplex PCR; TCRdb holds only in-frame clones, not every one. The repertoire holds 120,000 or so clones, with less than 50% as singletons. The sample consisted of NKG2D-low CD8+ T cells sorted from blood. All receptors derive from a human donor with alopecia areata.

The chain joins TRBV6-6 to TRBJ1-5; D not certain. Per the germline V gene, CDR1 is MNHNY and CDR2 is SVGAGI (reference sequence). The CDR3 totals 16 residues. V shed 2 bases and J shed 0 bases, with 11 bases lying between them. In DNA, the CDR3 is TGTGCCAGCAGTTACGGGGTTATTCATAGCAATCAGCCCCAGCATTTT. Translating it yields CASSYGVIHSNQPQHF.

The gene calls are TRBV29-1 and TRBJ2-7; 7 bases map to TRBD1. With 5 bases clipped from V and 6 bases from J, the junction kept 7 bases outside the gene matches. The CDR3 loop spans 12 amino acids. Germline-derived CDR1 and CDR2 are SQVTM and ANQGSEA. As DNA, the CDR3 is TGCAGCGTTTTAGGGACAGCAGGCGAGCAGTACTTC. Protein product: CSVLGTAGEQYF.

This clone was recorded once. This sequence joins TRBV9 and TRBJ1-1; D remains ambiguous. The CDR3 extends over 13 amino acids. Germline values: CDR1 SGDLS, CDR2 YYNGEE. Trimming stripped 2 bases from V and 8 bases from J, with 13 bases between. The CDR3 DNA is TGTGCCAGCAGCGTCCGTAGTCGCGACGAAGCTTTCTTT. The encoded protein is CASSVRSRDEAFF.

About this clone: Additional DNA sequences in this sample encode the identical CDR3. The J gene is TRBJ1-1, the V gene TRBV29-1; D is uncertain. This CDR3 comprises 13 residues. Germline V gives CDR1 SQVTM, CDR2 ANQGSEA. Trimming removed 4 bases from V and 0 bases from J, with 9 bases in between. The CDR3 protein is CSVGTAMNTEAFF. CDR3 in DNA: TGCAGCGTTGGCACAGCGATGAACACTGAAGCTTTCTTT.

This clone was seen a few times. The CDR3 here is CSVEDRWEDGYTF. The DNA for the CDR3 is TGCAGCGTTGAAGACCGTTGGGAAGATGGCTACACCTTC. The chain is built from TRBV29-1 and TRBJ1-2; D gene unclear. V lost 0 bases to trimming and J lost 6 bases, with 11 bases between them. Per germline, CDR1 SQVTM and CDR2 ANQGSEA. This CDR3 region has 13 residues.

As regards this clone: The identical CDR3 is also encoded by other nucleotide sequences in the sample. The chain carries TRBV2 and TRBJ1-1; no clear D gene. Germline values: CDR1 SNHLY, CDR2 FYNNEI. V was trimmed by 6 bases and J by 2 bases, leaving 4 bases between them. This CDR3 region has 11 residues. The CDR3 coding sequence is TGTGCCAGCAGAGGTAACACTGAAGCTTTCTTT. This translates into CASRGNTEAFF.

The J gene is TRBJ2-3, the V gene TRBV11-2; TRBD2 aligns across 7 bases. The V and J ends lost 8 bases and 6 bases, in that order; junction bases with no gene match: 5. This CDR3 has 12 amino acids. Germline CDR1 reads SGHAT; CDR2 reads FQNNGV. CDR3 DNA: TGTGCCAGCGGGGAGGGCATGGATACGCAGTATTTT. Encoded protein: CASGEGMDTQYF.

In its sample, this clone was seen once. The chain employs TRBV29-1 and TRBJ1-2, with no clear D. There are 13 residues in the CDR3. Trimming took 2 bases from V and 8 from J, leaving 15 bases between them. The V gene's germline CDR1 is SQVTM and CDR2 ANQGSEA. CDR3 sequence reads: CSVEFGGPSGYTF. In nucleotides, the CDR3 is TGCAGCGTTGAATTTGGAGGTCCCTCGGGCTACACCTTC.

The chain joins TRBV12-5 to TRBJ2-3; 8 bases agree with TRBD2. The germline gives CDR1 LGHNT, CDR2 FRNRAP. The CDR3 contains 14 residues. V lost 5 bases to trimming and J lost 4 bases; unmatched junction nucleotides: 5. This CDR3 reads CASGLGLAPDTQYF. CDR3 in DNA: TGTGCTAGTGGTCTCGGACTAGCCCCAGATACGCAGTATTTT. The full variable domain, rest sourced from reference TRBV12-5 and TRBJ2-3, is DARVTQTPRHKVTEMGQEVTMRCQPILGHNTVFWYRQTMMQGLELLAYFRNRAPLDDSGMPKDRFSAEMPDATLATLKIQPSEPRDSAVYFCASGLGLAPDTQYFGPGTRLTVL.

V and J are TRBV27 and TRBJ2-1, with 8 bases aligning to TRBD2. V shed 5 bases, J shed 12 bases, and the junction held 18 bases outside the gene matches. This CDR3 is built from 16 residues. From germline, CDR1 is MNHEY and CDR2 SMNVEV (reference sequence). The DNA for the CDR3 is TGTGCCAGCAGTCCCACCCCGGGACTAGGTCGTTGGGGGCAGTTCTTC. It yields the protein CASSPTPGLGRWGQFF.